The 20 T cell receptor beta chains given below trace back to one sample, sequenced in a study of immune heterogeneity within non-small cell lung tumors. Samples each supplied about 650 ng of bulk tumor genomic DNA as template. Several biopsies were collected from each primary tumor during surgery. They were spaced as far apart as possible within the tumor mass. Curative surgery was performed on patients who had untreated, newly diagnosed non-small cell lung cancer. Multiplex PCR (32 V and 13 J primers) was used to amplify the TCR beta CDR3. TCRdb re-derived calls from the multiplex PCR reads in MiXCR, one entry per CDR3 protein. Among around 10,000 distinct CDR3 sequences listed, 25% to 30% were seen once. The sequenced sample consisted of lung tumor tissue. These TCRs come from a man aged 45-60 years with non-small cell lung cancer.

This clonotype was detected many times. The chain employs TRBV29-1 and TRBJ2-7, with D possibly being TRBD1 or TRBD2 (5 bases each). V was shortened by 7 bases and J by 4 bases, with 17 bases between the two germline ends. Germline lookup yields CDR1 SQVTM and CDR2 ANQGSEA. The CDR3 contains 13 residues. The chain's CDR3 is CSGGRRLGYEQYF. The DNA for the CDR3 is TGCAGCGGGGGACGGCGCTTAGGTTACGAGCAGTACTTC.

This clonotype was seen repeatedly, ten times or more. J is TRBJ2-7 and V is TRBV3-1; D may be TRBD1 or TRBD2 (6 bases each). Between the trimmed V and J ends, which lost 0 bases and 3 bases, there was a span of 15 bases. The CDR3 sequence is 16 residues long. Germline V gene sequence: CDR1 LGHDT, CDR2 YNNKEL (reference sequence). The CDR3 nucleotides read TGTGCCAGCAGCCAAGATCCTTGGGGGCGGGACTACGAGCAGTACTTC. This gives the protein CASSQDPWGRDYEQYF.

This clonotype has more than one count but fewer than ten. The chain employs TRBV3-1 and TRBJ2-3, with a tentative D call TRBD1 (6 bases). Germline V gene data show CDR1 as LGHDT and CDR2 as YNNKEL (reference sequence). Trimming took off 1 base at V and 0 bases at J, with 11 bases between the two ends. CDR3 length: 16 amino acids. The CDR3 is CASSQGTVDSTDTQYF. CDR3 nucleotides: TGTGCCAGCAGCCAAGGGACAGTCGATAGCACAGATACGCAGTATTTT.

About this clonotype itself: A much bigger clone sits one base away, suggesting this may be a read error. The chain uses TRBV10-3 and TRBJ2-2; 10 nucleotides match TRBD2. From germline, CDR1 is ENHRY and CDR2 SYGVKD. V dropped 7 bases and J dropped 1; count of bases not matched to a gene: 6. This CDR3 has 16 amino acids. CDR3 sequence reads: CAINKVAGGNTGELFF. The CDR3 DNA reads TGTGCCATCAATAAGGTAGCGGGAGGGAACACCGGGGAGCTGTTTTTT.

This clonotype has at least ten counts. This chain uses TRBV7-6 with TRBJ2-2, with 9 positions matching TRBD1. The CDR3 length is 16 residues. The junction had 4 bases not matched to a gene; V was cut back by 5 bases and J by 0 bases. Germline CDR1 SGHVS, CDR2 FNYEAQ. CDR3: CASSLQGAANTGELFF. The CDR3 region has the DNA TGTGCCAGCAGCCTACAGGGGGCCGCGAACACCGGGGAGCTGTTTTTT.

A remark on this clonotype: This may stem from a read error, because a much larger clone lies one nucleotide away. Here the CDR3 reads CARSLDLGQPQHF. The CDR3, as DNA: TGTGCCAGAAGCTTAGATCTAGGTCAGCCCCAGCATTTT. The chain couples TRBV11-2 to TRBJ1-5, with D hard to call. This CDR3 has 13 amino acids. Germline lookup yields CDR1 SGHAT and CDR2 FQNNGV.

A note on this clonotype: Just one base apart from a much larger clone, this may be a read error. The V call is TRBV19, the J call TRBJ2-7, with D possibly being TRBD1 or TRBD2 (5 bases each). This CDR3 has 13 amino acids. Germline CDR1 is LNHDA and CDR2 is SQIVND (reference sequence). The CDR3 spells CAGSRDESYEQYF. CDR3 nucleotide sequence: TGTGCCGGTAGTAGGGACGAATCCTACGAGCAGTACTTC.

The CDR3 loop is CASSPQGAGGGETQYF. Written as DNA, the CDR3 is TGCGCCAGCAGCCCCCAAGGAGCGGGGGGTGGCGAGACCCAGTACTTC. The rearrangement links TRBV5-1 to TRBJ2-5; 9 bases fit TRBD2. Germline V lookup: CDR1 SGHRS, CDR2 YFSETQ. The CDR3 has 16 amino acids. V lost 4 bases and J lost 5; bases outside the gene matches: 12.

The chain employs TRBV5-1 and TRBJ2-3; TRBD2 matches 7 bases. The junction had 8 bases not matched to a gene; V was cut back by 4 bases and J by 3 bases. This CDR3 is built from 15 residues. CDR1 is SGHRS, CDR2 YFSETQ, per germline. CDR3 amino acids: CASSRTSVGTDTQYF. The CDR3 DNA follows: TGCGCCAGCAGCCGAACTAGCGTAGGGACAGATACGCAGTATTTT.

A word on this clonotype: A junction boundary mismatches the germline segment, possibly from a read error. The chain combines TRBV6-1 with TRBJ1-3; no reliable D call. Germline V gene lookup returns CDR1 MNHNS and CDR2 SASEGT. This CDR3 has 15 amino acids. The CDR3 coding sequence is TGTTCCAGCCTGATTCGCCCTTCCTCTGAAAACACCATATATTTT. Translation gives CSSLIRPSSENTIYF.

Points on this clonotype: A much larger clone differs by one base, so this may be a read error. Without the conserved terminal phenylalanine or tryptophan, this CDR3 likely stems from a read error. V gene TRBV6-1 combines with J gene TRBJ1-2; 10 bases line up with TRBD1. The V gene's germline CDR1 is MNHNS and CDR2 SASEGT. The CDR3 has 16 residues. The trim removed 5 bases at V and 7 bases at J, leaving 13 bases unmatched. The DNA for the CDR3 is TGTGCCAGCAGTCCGGTGACAGGGGGCACCTCGGGTGGCTACACCTCC. It codes for CASSPVTGGTSGGYTS.

In its sample, this clonotype ranks as medium-sized (0.01 to 0.1%). This chain joins TRBV3-1 and TRBJ1-6; D is undetermined. With 1 base removed from V and 9 bases from J, the gap between germline ends came to 4 bases. Germline V CDR1 and CDR2: LGHDT, YNNKEL (reference sequence). CDR3 length equals 12 residues. CDR3 amino acids: CASSQGFSPLHF. DNA of the CDR3: TGTGCCAGCAGCCAAGGTTTTTCACCCCTCCACTTT.

This clonotype is medium-sized within its sample. The rearrangement links TRBV19 to TRBJ2-7; 8 bases match TRBD1. After removal of 5 bases from V and 4 bases from J, the junction contained 13 bases not matched to a gene. Germline V gene data show CDR1 as LNHDA and CDR2 as SQIVND (reference sequence). CDR3 size: 16 residues. The CDR3 sequence is CASSGADRGNRYEQYF. In DNA, the CDR3 is TGTGCCAGTAGTGGTGCAGACAGGGGAAATAGGTACGAGCAGTACTTC.

This clonotype is classed as medium-sized. The chain combines TRBV4-1 with TRBJ2-5; D assignment may be TRBD1 or TRBD2 (5 bases each). This CDR3 is 16 amino acids long. Per the germline V gene, CDR1 is MGHRA and CDR2 is YSYEKL. V was trimmed by 5 bases and J by 2 bases, leaving 18 bases between them. The CDR3 loop is CASSFLGDGKQETQYF. CDR3 nucleotide sequence: TGCGCCAGCAGCTTTCTTGGGGACGGGAAACAAGAGACCCAGTACTTC.

The rearrangement uses TRBV14 and TRBJ1-1, with a tentative D call TRBD1 (6 bases). Trimming shortened V by 4 bases and J by 5 bases, and 11 bases separated the two germline ends. Germline CDR1 is SGHDN and CDR2 is FVKESK. The CDR3 sequence is 13 residues long. Written as DNA, the CDR3 is TGTGCCAGCAGCCGGCAGGGGTATACTGAAGCTTTCTTT. Translation: CASSRQGYTEAFF. Supplemented by reference TRBV14 and TRBJ1-1, the full variable domain reads EAGVTQFPSHSVIEKGQTVTLRCDPISGHDNLYWYRRVMGKEIKFLLHFVKESKQDESGMPNNRFLAERTGGTYSTLKVQPAELEDSGVYFCASSRQGYTEAFFGQGTRLTVV.

Written as DNA, the CDR3 is TGTGCCAGCAGCTTAATGGCAGCATCGAACACCGGGGAGCTGTTTTTT. It is translated as CASSLMAASNTGELFF. The chain recombines TRBV7-3 with TRBJ2-2; D not resolved. Germline V CDR1 and CDR2: SGHTA, FQGTGA. The CDR3 loop spans 16 amino acids. V was cut by 1 base and J by 0 bases, with 9 bases left in between.

This clonotype occurred a few times. V usage is TRBV5-1 and J usage is TRBJ1-6; 7 bases agree with TRBD1. This CDR3 region has 16 residues. The junction had 13 bases not matched to a gene; V was cut back by 6 bases and J by 7 bases. Germline V lookup: CDR1 SGHRS, CDR2 YFSETQ. CDR3: CASTPTGIEGNSPLHF. The DNA for the CDR3 is TGCGCCAGCACCCCGACAGGGATAGAAGGAAATTCACCCCTCCACTTT.

This clonotype is labeled as medium-sized. The chain joins TRBV20-1 to TRBJ1-2, with 7 positions matching TRBD1. The CDR3 extends over 10 amino acids. V was pared by 8 bases and J by 7 bases, with 4 bases of the junction left unmatched. Germline assignment: CDR1 DFQATT and CDR2 SNEGSKA (reference sequence). The CDR3 region has the DNA TGCAGTACGACAGGGTTTGGCTACACCTTC. Translation: CSTTGFGYTF.

Regarding this clonotype: Possible read error: a much larger clone is one base away. The gene calls are TRBV6-1 and TRBJ1-5; 7 positions agree with TRBD1. The trim removed 4 bases at V and 8 bases at J, leaving 5 bases unmatched. The CDR3 covers 13 residues. Germline V gives CDR1 MNHNS, CDR2 SASEGT. The CDR3 DNA sequence: TGTGCCAGCAGTGGGGACAGAAATAAGCCCCAGCATTTT. Translation gives CASSGDRNKPQHF.

Regarding this clonotype: This clone may be a read error of a much larger clone one base away. This chain connects TRBV27 to TRBJ1-6, with TRBD1 identical over 7 bases. The CDR3 runs 14 residues. Germline V gene data show CDR1 as MNHEY and CDR2 as SMNVEV (reference sequence). Unmatched junction bases numbered 6, after V lost 3 bases and J lost 10 bases. In DNA form, the CDR3 reads TGTGCCAGCAGTTTTGACAGGGTTGACTCACCCCTCCACTTT. Its translation is CASSFDRVDSPLHF.